The 29 T cell receptor beta chains below were found in one sample sequenced in a study of cytomegalovirus exposure and HLA in healthy donors. A multiplex PCR was run with 60 Vbeta primers and 13 Jbeta primers. Here immunoSEQ multiplex PCR was the method, and the copy in TCRdb shows in-frame clones only, minus some. This table has around 67,000 clones, about four fifths appearing once. Source material: PBMCs. Receptors were obtained from a man between 18 and 35 years old in good health and CMV-seropositive.

V gene TRBV6-5 combines with J gene TRBJ2-7; weak D call: TRBD2 (6 bases). CDR3 length: 14 amino acids. V lost 7 bases, J lost 7 bases, and 20 bases lay in between. The germline V gene has CDR1 MNHEY and CDR2 SVGAGI. DNA for the CDR3: TGTGCCAGCATCTTATCCTCGACTAGTGGTGAGCAGTACTTC. It translates to CASILSSTSGEQYF.

The chain employs TRBV2 and TRBJ2-5, with 11 bases matching TRBD2. V was clipped by 8 bases and J by 4 bases; unmatched bases: 9. This CDR3 is built from 15 residues. Germline loops: CDR1 SNHLY, CDR2 FYNNEI. The CDR3: CASGPLAGAGETQYF. The CDR3 DNA is TGTGCCAGCGGACCACTAGCGGGAGCAGGAGAGACCCAGTACTTC.

This chain connects TRBV5-1 to TRBJ2-7, with 10 bases lining up with TRBD1. Unmatched junction bases numbered 7, after V lost 5 bases and J lost 2 bases. The V gene's germline CDR1 is SGHRS and CDR2 YFSETQ. The CDR3 is 15 amino acids. This CDR3 is CASSYGTGAAYEQYF. The CDR3 region has the DNA TGCGCCAGCAGTTACGGGACAGGGGCCGCCTACGAGCAGTACTTC.

This chain links TRBV7-9 with TRBJ1-6, with D unresolved. CDR3 length: 13 residues. Trimming shortened V by 4 bases and J by 7 bases, and 8 bases separated the two germline ends. Germline V CDR1 and CDR2: SEHNR, FQNEAQ (reference sequence). This CDR3 is CASSSEMNSPLHF. The CDR3 DNA reads TGTGCCAGCAGCTCGGAGATGAATTCACCCCTCCACTTT.

The V gene is TRBV30, the J gene TRBJ1-2, with a tentative D call TRBD1 (6 bases). The V gene's germline CDR1 is GTSNPN and CDR2 SVGIG (reference sequence). V lost 4 bases to trimming and J lost 8 bases, with 26 bases between them. This CDR3 has 16 amino acids. The CDR3: CAWTVPGQWSTGGYTF. CDR3 in DNA: TGTGCCTGGACGGTACCCGGCCAGTGGTCTACAGGGGGCTACACCTTC.

This rearrangement joins TRBV30 to TRBJ1-5, with D perhaps matching TRBD1 (5 bases). With 4 bases removed from V and 1 base from J, the gap between germline ends came to 11 bases. The CDR3 is 14 amino acids. The germline V gene has CDR1 GTSNPN and CDR2 SVGIG (reference sequence). The CDR3 nucleotides read TGTGCCTGGAAAACGGGGGGGAGCAATCAGCCCCAGCATTTT. It specifies CAWKTGGSNQPQHF.

The chain combines TRBV2 with TRBJ2-1, with 7 nucleotides matching TRBD2. Per the germline V gene, CDR1 is SNHLY and CDR2 is FYNNEI. This CDR3 is built from 16 residues. V was pared by 2 bases and J by 8 bases, with 12 bases of the junction left unmatched. Written as DNA, the CDR3 is TGTGCCAGCAGTGAATACCCAGCGGGGTATCGGGATGAGCAGTTCTTC. Its protein is CASSEYPAGYRDEQFF.

CDR3 DNA: TGTGCCAGCAGTGGAGGACTAGCCGGCACCGGGGAGCTGTTTTTT. Residues: CASSGGLAGTGELFF. This rearrangement joins TRBV2 to TRBJ2-2; 8 bases are a match to TRBD2. Per the germline V gene, CDR1 is SNHLY and CDR2 is FYNNEI. The CDR3 consists of 15 residues. V dropped 4 bases and J dropped 4; count of bases not matched to a gene: 5.

The chain recombines TRBV5-6 with TRBJ2-1; 11 bases line up with TRBD2. This CDR3 has 14 residues. V lost 2 bases, J lost 9 bases, and 4 bases stayed unmatched. The germline V gene encodes CDR1 SGHDT and CDR2 YYEEEE. The CDR3 DNA reads as TGTGCCAGCAGCTTTAGCGGGGGGGCCACTGAGCAGTTCTTC. This codes for CASSFSGGATEQFF.

The chain uses TRBV20-1 and TRBJ2-5; D not resolved. Trimming left V 5 bases short and J 4 bases short, with 5 bases between. CDR1 is DFQATT and CDR2 is SNEGSKA in the germline V gene (reference sequence). The CDR3 extends over 10 amino acids. The CDR3 bases are TGCAGTGCTGCAGGAGAGACCCAGTACTTC. It translates to CSAAGETQYF.

CDR3 sequence: CASSSREVGLLGDEQFF. The CDR3 DNA reads as TGTGCCAGCAGCTCCCGGGAGGTCGGTCTCCTTGGCGATGAGCAGTTCTTC. This chain links TRBV5-8 with TRBJ2-1; 7 nucleotides line up with TRBD2. CDR1 and CDR2 (germline): SGHTS, YDEGEE. V gave up 3 bases and J gave up 8 bases; unmatched junction bases: 17. CDR3 length equals 17 residues.

The rearrangement links TRBV5-1 to TRBJ2-1; TRBD1 matches at 7 bases. Germline trimming cut 5 bases from V and 8 bases from J; bases unmatched to any gene: 13. The germline V gene encodes CDR1 SGHRS and CDR2 YFSETQ. The CDR3 is 15 amino acids. This CDR3 is CASRWTVRGTDEQFF. The DNA for the CDR3 is TGCGCCAGCAGATGGACGGTCAGGGGGACGGATGAGCAGTTCTTC.

V and J are TRBV5-4 and TRBJ2-5; 7 nucleotides align to TRBD2. The CDR3 extends over 14 amino acids. V lost 1 base, J lost 11 bases, and 11 bases stayed unmatched. Germline V lookup: CDR1 SGHNT, CDR2 YYREEE (reference sequence). The CDR3 loop reads CASSLIGGSGEQYF. The CDR3 DNA follows: TGTGCCAGCAGCTTGATCGGCGGGAGCGGGGAGCAGTACTTC.

This clone was found a few times. The chain recombines TRBV30 with TRBJ1-6; no clear D gene. Trimming took 3 bases from V and 0 from J, leaving 12 bases between them. Germline V CDR1 and CDR2: GTSNPN, SVGIG (reference sequence). CDR3 length: 16 amino acids. The CDR3 sequence is CAWSQPRSSYNSPLHF. The CDR3 region has the DNA TGTGCCTGGAGCCAACCCCGGAGCTCCTATAATTCACCCCTCCACTTT.

The chain recombines TRBV7-2 with TRBJ2-7; D is ambiguous. CDR3 length: 13 residues. Germline assignment: CDR1 SGHTA and CDR2 FQGNSA. The V and J ends lost 6 bases and 2 bases respectively, with 11 bases between them. The CDR3 DNA sequence: TGTGCCAGCAGTGTGAGCATTGCCTACGAGCAGTACTTC. Translation: CASSVSIAYEQYF.

With regard to this clone: This sample also contains other DNA sequences that code for the same CDR3. V and J are TRBV30 and TRBJ1-2, with a weak D call TRBD1 (6 bases). Trimming shortened V by 3 bases and J by 5 bases, and 10 bases separated the two germline ends. CDR1 and CDR2 from the germline V gene are GTSNPN and SVGIG (reference sequence). This CDR3 is 12 amino acids long. CDR3 protein: CAWSAGDYGYTF. Here the CDR3 DNA reads TGTGCCTGGAGCGCAGGGGATTATGGCTACACCTTC.

This clone was seen more than once but under ten times. The CDR3 protein is CASSEIPQGAEGEQFF. CDR3 sequence (DNA): TGTGCCAGCAGTGAGATCCCACAGGGGGCGGAGGGTGAGCAGTTCTTC. The chain combines TRBV25-1 with TRBJ2-1, with 9 nucleotides matching TRBD1. CDR1 and CDR2 (germline): MGHDK, SYGVNS. J was trimmed by 9 bases and V by 3 bases; bases with no gene match: 12. The CDR3 length is 16 residues. The full variable domain, in which reference TRBV25-1 and TRBJ2-1 provide the parts outside the CDR3, is EADIYQTPRYLVIGTGKKITLECSQTMGHDKMYWYQQDPGMELHLIHYSYGVNSTEKGDLSSESTVSRIRTEHFPLTLESARPSHTSQYLCASSEIPQGAEGEQFFGPGTRLTVL.

The chain recombines TRBV2 with TRBJ1-4; 8 bases agree with TRBD1. In germline, CDR1 is SNHLY, CDR2 FYNNEI. The CDR3 is 15 residues long. J was trimmed by 4 bases and V by 6 bases; bases with no gene match: 7. The CDR3 region has the DNA TGTGCCAGCAGAGCCGGGACAGGCATTAATGAAAAACTGTTTTTT. Translating it yields CASRAGTGINEKLFF.

This clone showed up just once. The chain links TRBV28 to TRBJ1-2; tentative D call: TRBD1 (6 bases). The V end was cut by 6 bases, the J end by 8 bases, with 13 bases between. CDR3 length: 12 amino acids. CDR1 is MDHEN and CDR2 is SYDVKM in the germline V gene. The CDR3 loop reads CASSKVGAGYTF. The CDR3 nucleotides read TGTGCCAGCAGCAAAGTGGGGGCGGGCTACACCTTC.

The J gene is TRBJ1-1, the V gene TRBV6-1, with a weak D call TRBD1 (5 bases). Trimming removed 6 bases from V and 8 bases from J, with 10 bases in between. Germline V gene lookup returns CDR1 MNHNS and CDR2 SASEGT. This CDR3 has 11 residues. The CDR3 spells CASRGATEAFF. Here the CDR3 DNA reads TGTGCCAGCAGAGGGGCCACCGAAGCTTTCTTT.

This clone occurred once. The chain joins TRBV29-1 to TRBJ1-1; D might be TRBD1 (5 bases). The CDR3 extends over 14 amino acids. Trimming stripped 3 bases from V and 4 bases from J, with 15 bases between. Germline-derived CDR1 and CDR2 are SQVTM and ANQGSEA. The CDR3 spells CSVEIRERGTEAFF. The CDR3 region has the DNA TGCAGCGTTGAGATTCGGGAGAGGGGCACTGAAGCTTTCTTT.

This clone has just one count. The chain joins TRBV7-7 to TRBJ2-7, with TRBD1 matching 8 bases. Per germline, CDR1 SSHAT and CDR2 FNYEAQ (reference sequence). CDR3 size: 14 residues. After removal of 1 base from V and 2 bases from J, the junction contained 1 base not matched to a gene. CDR3 sequence reads: CASSLGQGTYEQYF. Written as DNA, the CDR3 is TGTGCCAGCAGCTTAGGACAGGGGACCTACGAGCAGTACTTC.

The chain uses TRBV29-1 and TRBJ1-2, with D possibly TRBD1 on 5 matching bases. The CDR3 is 11 amino acids. Germline V gene data show CDR1 as SQVTM and CDR2 as ANQGSEA. Trimming removed 8 bases from V and 3 bases from J, with 10 bases in between. The CDR3 nucleotides are TGCAGCTCAACAGGAGACTATGGCTACACCTTC. It codes for CSSTGDYGYTF. The entire variable domain, with the rest obtained from reference TRBV29-1 and TRBJ1-2, is as follows: SAVISQKPSRDICQRGTSLTIQCQVDSQVTMMFWYRQQPGQSLTLIATANQGSEATYESGFVIDKFPISRPNLTFSTLTVSNMSPEDSSIYLCSSTGDYGYTFGSGTRLTVV.

The chain is built from TRBV4-1 and TRBJ2-7, with 8 bases fitting TRBD1. Trimming cost V 1 base and J 3 bases; bases outside gene matches: 2. The CDR3 consists of 14 residues. CDR1 is MGHRA and CDR2 is YSYEKL in the germline V gene. CDR3 coding DNA: TGCGCCAGCAGCCAAGGGACAGGGAACTACGAGCAGTACTTC. Its translation: CASSQGTGNYEQYF.

The CDR3 bases are TGTGCCAGCAGCTTAGGACAGGGCGGCGATCAGCCCCAGCATTTT. Protein product: CASSLGQGGDQPQHF. This chain links TRBV7-6 with TRBJ1-5; 7 nucleotides align to TRBD1. The CDR3 totals 15 residues. Germline CDR1 is SGHVS and CDR2 is FNYEAQ. The V gene end was trimmed by 1 base and the J gene end by 5 bases; junction bases not matched to a gene: 5.

V usage is TRBV10-1 and J usage is TRBJ2-1; 14 nucleotides line up with TRBD2. The junction had 12 bases not matched to a gene; V was cut back by 5 bases and J by 9 bases. The CDR3 loop spans 17 amino acids. CDR1 and CDR2 from the germline V gene are WNHNN and SYGVQD (reference sequence). CDR3 loop: CASSRRGLAGGLSEQFF. In DNA, the CDR3 is TGCGCCAGCAGTCGCCGTGGACTAGCGGGAGGTCTGAGTGAGCAGTTCTTC.

The chain employs TRBV28 and TRBJ1-2; D possibly corresponds to TRBD1 (5 bases). V dropped 5 bases and J dropped 6 bases, with 10 bases sitting between them. Germline V lookup: CDR1 MDHEN, CDR2 SYDVKM. There are 12 residues in the CDR3. CDR3 in amino acids: CASSRLGDGYTF. As DNA, the CDR3 is TGTGCCAGCAGTAGATTAGGGGATGGCTACACCTTC.

The CDR3 DNA sequence: TGTGCCAGCAGCCTTACAGGGACTAATGAAAAACTGTTTTTT. This translates into CASSLTGTNEKLFF. The chain recombines TRBV6-5 with TRBJ1-4; tentative D call: TRBD1 (6 bases). From germline, CDR1 is MNHEY and CDR2 SVGAGI. CDR3 length: 14 amino acids. Trimming left V 6 bases short and J 2 bases short, with 10 bases between.

The chain links TRBV29-1 to TRBJ1-5; no definite D call. The V gene's germline CDR1 is SQVTM and CDR2 ANQGSEA. Trimming removed 7 bases from V and 5 bases from J, with 12 bases in between. This CDR3 comprises 12 residues. DNA for the CDR3: TGCAGCGCTGGAGAGGGAGATCAGCCCCAGCATTTT. It specifies CSAGEGDQPQHF.